This T cell receptor (beta chain) stems from a study of graft-versus-host responses after intestinal transplantation. About the research overall: Each of the recipients got a multivisceral, liver-intestinal, or isolated intestinal transplant. Study-level results: Among recipient marrow samples, GvH clones were found; some appeared first in ileum or blood.

TCRdb's copy holds only in-frame clones and misses some; the assay was immunoSEQ multiplex PCR. The table includes nearly 100,000 clones, 75% to 95% detected once. Of note for this clone: No antigen is known for it.

The material sequenced was PBMCs, taken around 450 days after intestinal transplant. This receptor was obtained from a human patient who received an intestinal transplant, so some T cells may come from the graft donor.

The CDR3 region is CASSLGSGRSYEQYF. The CDR3 nucleotides are TGTGCCAGCAGCTTAGGATCGGGGCGGTCCTACGAGCAGTACTTC. The V call is TRBV7-2, the J call TRBJ2-7; D could derive from TRBD1 or TRBD2 (5 bases each). Germline V CDR1 and CDR2: SGHTA, FQGNSA. The V and J ends lost 1 base and 1 base respectively, with 11 bases between them. The CDR3 loop spans 15 amino acids.